The rows below give T cell receptor beta chains drawn from one sample of a study of blood T cell repertoires in COVID-19. Libraries were prepared by immunoSEQ multiplex PCR; TCRdb keeps only in-frame clonotypes and omits some of them. The sample yields 15,000 to 20,000 clones, approximately 91% seen once. Sequencing used peripheral blood. All receptors derive from a man between 35 and 55 years old with active COVID-19. Each CDR3 is given with its conserved first and last residue. A D gene is named only where the DNA matches it firmly. Clone size is given for some rows only: seen once, a few or many times, or a class if the clone is expanded.

TRBV10-3	NA	NA	TRBJ1-2	CAISESGSAVANYGYTF	TGTGCCATCAGTGAGTCGGGCAGTGCCGTAGCTAACTATGGCTACACCTTC
TRBV6-5	NA	NA	TRBJ2-1	CASSPLALAYNEQFF	TGTGCCAGCAGCCCCCTAGCACTGGCTTACAATGAGCAGTTCTTC
TRBV10-2	NA	NA	TRBJ2-1	CASTSQIYNEQFF	TGCGCCAGCACTTCCCAGATTTACAATGAGCAGTTCTTC
TRBV11-2	TRBD1	NA	TRBJ2-5	CASSSTFTGGQETQYF	TGTGCCAGCAGCTCTACTTTTACAGGGGGTCAAGAGACCCAGTACTTC
TRBV7-9	TRBD2	NA	TRBJ2-1	CASSLSSLAGGLYNEQFF	TGTGCCAGCAGCTTATCGAGCCTAGCGGGAGGCCTCTACAATGAGCAGTTCTTC
TRBV2	NA	few	TRBJ2-1	CASSTIDPGEFGTYNEQFF	TGTGCCAGCAGTACGATCGATCCAGGGGAATTTGGGACCTACAATGAGCAGTTCTTC
TRBV2	NA	NA	TRBJ2-5	CASSYRVGETQYF	TGTGCCAGCAGCTACAGGGTCGGGGAGACCCAGTACTTC
TRBV11-2	NA	NA	TRBJ2-7	CASSLDDRFHEQYF	TGTGCCAGCAGCTTAGACGACAGATTCCACGAGCAGTACTTC
TRBV7-2	NA	once	TRBJ2-2	CASKGQGGTGELFF	TGTGCCAGCAAGGGCCAGGGTGGAACCGGGGAGCTGTTTTTT
TRBV6-5	NA	NA	TRBJ1-2	CASSYSMPRYYGYTF	TGTGCCAGCAGTTACTCGATGCCGCGCTACTATGGCTACACCTTC
TRBV2	NA	NA	TRBJ1-5	CASWSDGGQPQHF	TGTGCCAGCTGGTCGGATGGGGGCCAGCCCCAGCATTTT
TRBV4-1	TRBD2	NA	TRBJ2-7	CASSQAPGLAGGPEDEQYF	TGCGCCAGCAGCCAAGCCCCGGGACTAGCGGGAGGGCCTGAGGACGAGCAGTACTTC
TRBV9	NA	NA	TRBJ1-1	CASSVQDTEAFF	TGTGCCAGCAGCGTACAGGACACTGAAGCTTTCTTT
TRBV5-1	NA	NA	TRBJ2-1	CASSLRVSSYNEQFF	TGCGCCAGCAGCTTGCGGGTGAGCTCCTACAATGAGCAGTTCTTC
TRBV4-3	TRBD1	NA	TRBJ2-7	CASSQQGDYEQYF	TGCGCCAGCAGCCAACAGGGGGATTACGAGCAGTACTTC
TRBV10-3	TRBD2	NA	TRBJ2-6	CASGGRSGANVLTF	TGTGCCTCCGGGGGGAGGTCTGGGGCCAACGTCCTGACTTTC
TRBV18	TRBD1	NA	TRBJ2-1	CASSPRTGPYNEQFF	TGTGCCAGCTCACCACGGACAGGGCCTTACAATGAGCAGTTCTTC
TRBV10-3	TRBD1	NA	TRBJ2-1	CAISNRGNEQFF	TGTGCCATCAGCAACAGGGGGAATGAGCAGTTCTTC
TRBV11-3	NA	NA	TRBJ2-5	CASSLGGVQETQYF	TGTGCCAGCAGCTTAGGGGGCGTTCAAGAGACCCAGTACTTC
TRBV27	TRBD1	NA	TRBJ2-3	CASSGPPPGGSTDTQYF	TGTGCCAGCAGTGGGCCCCCCCCAGGGGGCAGCACAGATACGCAGTATTTT
TRBV7-9	NA	NA	TRBJ1-6	CASRSNRALWNSPLHF	TGTGCCAGCAGGTCCAACAGGGCCTTATGGAATTCACCCCTCCACTTT
TRBV12-3/TRBV12-4	NA	NA	TRBJ2-1	CASWRGQFF	TGTGCCAGTTGGAGAGGGCAGTTCTTC